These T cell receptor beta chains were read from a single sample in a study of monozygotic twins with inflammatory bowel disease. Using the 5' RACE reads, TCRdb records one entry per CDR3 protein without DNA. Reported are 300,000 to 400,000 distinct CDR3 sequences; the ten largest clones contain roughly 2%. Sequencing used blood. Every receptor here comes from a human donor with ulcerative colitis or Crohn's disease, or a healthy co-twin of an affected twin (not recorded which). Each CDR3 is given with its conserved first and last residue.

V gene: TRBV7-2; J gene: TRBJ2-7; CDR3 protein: CASSLEPGSYEQYF
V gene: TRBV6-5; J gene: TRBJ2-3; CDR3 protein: CASSFGQGQGDTQYF
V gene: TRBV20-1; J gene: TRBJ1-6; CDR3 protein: CSALGTGGNSPLHF
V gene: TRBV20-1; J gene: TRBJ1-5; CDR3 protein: CSARVDRNYQPQHF
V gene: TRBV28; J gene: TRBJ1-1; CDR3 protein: CASSYRSPILMGGTEAFF
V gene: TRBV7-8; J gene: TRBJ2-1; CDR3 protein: CASNPGLAENEQFF
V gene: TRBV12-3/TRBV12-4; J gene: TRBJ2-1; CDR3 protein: CASSLDIWRDRVDDEQFF
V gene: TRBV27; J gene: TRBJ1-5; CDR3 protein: CASSKRTGDKHQPQHF
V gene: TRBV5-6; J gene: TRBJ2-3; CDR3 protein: CASSSPGLPAYTDTQYF
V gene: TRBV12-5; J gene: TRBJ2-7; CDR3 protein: CASGPRDGNEQYF
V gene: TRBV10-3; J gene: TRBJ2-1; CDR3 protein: CNTSDAVDEQFF
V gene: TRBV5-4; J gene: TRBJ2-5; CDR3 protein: CASSGGTRPYQETQYF
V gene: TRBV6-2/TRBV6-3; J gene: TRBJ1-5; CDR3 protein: CASSREAVGVRNQPQHF
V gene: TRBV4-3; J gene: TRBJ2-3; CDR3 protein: CASSQDLAGGDTDTQYF
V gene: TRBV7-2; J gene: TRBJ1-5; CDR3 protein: CASSIIRQGQNNQPQHF
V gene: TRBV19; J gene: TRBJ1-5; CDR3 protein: CASSIEWRTVSQPQHF
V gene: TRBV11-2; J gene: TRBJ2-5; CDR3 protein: CASSLEQFQETQYF
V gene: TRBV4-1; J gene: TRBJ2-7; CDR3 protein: CASSQTGTETYEQYF
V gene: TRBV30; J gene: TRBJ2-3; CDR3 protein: CAWSRLDGGTDTQYF
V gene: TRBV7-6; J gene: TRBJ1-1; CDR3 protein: CASSLADITEAFF
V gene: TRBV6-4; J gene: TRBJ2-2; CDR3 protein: CASSDSPLAGNTGELFF
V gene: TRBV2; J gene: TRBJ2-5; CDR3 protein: CASTYRTNPETQYF
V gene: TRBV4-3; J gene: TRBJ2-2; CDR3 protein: CASSQTGTGRSGELFF
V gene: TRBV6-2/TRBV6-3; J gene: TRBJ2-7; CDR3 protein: CASRSVLASSSYEQYF
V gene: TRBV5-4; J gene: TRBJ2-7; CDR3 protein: CASSLDRGETYEQYF
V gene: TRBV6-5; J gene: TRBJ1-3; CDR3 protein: CASRISRGGSGNTIYF
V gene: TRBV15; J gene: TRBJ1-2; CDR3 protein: CATSRGTLNYGYTF
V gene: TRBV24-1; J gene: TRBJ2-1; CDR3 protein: CATSDLINEQFF
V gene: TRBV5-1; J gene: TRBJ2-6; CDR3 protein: CASSRTGDLGSGANVLTF
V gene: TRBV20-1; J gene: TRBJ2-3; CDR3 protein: CSAFLVGNPDTQYF
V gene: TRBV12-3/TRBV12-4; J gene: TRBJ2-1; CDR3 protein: CASSWRASGYNEQFF
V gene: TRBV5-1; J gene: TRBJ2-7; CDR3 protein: CASSSRLASYEQYF